This T cell receptor (beta chain) came from a study of T cells after yellow fever vaccination (dated by TCRdb to between 2019 and 2020). Background on the whole study: The SMART-Seq v4 Ultra Low Input RNA kit was used to prepare libraries from fractions with low cell numbers. To track T-cell clones before and after primary and booster YFV17D yellow fever vaccination, bulk TCR alpha and beta repertoires were sequenced longitudinally. Two healthy male donors, one aged 18 to 29 and one aged 30 to 40 years, were included in the cohort. Blood was drawn at multiple timepoints before and after primary and secondary immunization, with bulk PBMC replicates and cell subsets isolated. Study-wide conclusions, independent of this receptor: Compared with the primary T-cell response, the secondary T-cell response was weaker but faster, peaking on day 5 rather than day 15. Because abundant contaminating clonotypes from the bulk population could be contained in FACS-sorted repertoires, computational filtering was required. Only a couple of donors were included in the study, so the extent to which the findings can be generalized is limited. Most clones expanded after primary vaccination (96% of CD4 and around 89% of CD8) were re-detected after the booster, suggesting that broad memory maintenance occurred. A small fraction of clonotypes showed up in both the CD4 and CD8 compartments, probably as a result of convergent recombination.

The sequencing machine was an Illumina NovaSeq 6000. Synthesis of TCR cDNA relied on 5'RACE template switching, a step that introduced a universal primer site along with unique molecular identifiers. Priming of cDNA synthesis was performed from both the TCR alpha and TCR beta constant segments. Libraries were amplified in two PCR steps, with sample barcodes and sequencing adapters added in the second step. Sequencing of libraries was done on Illumina HiSeq 2500 (2x100 bp) or NovaSeq (2x150 bp). Processing in the source paper ran as follows. Demultiplexing of reads and collapsing into UMI consensus sequences were performed with MIGEC, and V(D)J alignment was carried out with MiXCR. Using edgeR on replicate PBMC samples, clonotypes were called vaccine-responding if FDR was below 0.01 and the log2 fold change was above 5 up to day 15. CD4 or CD8 identity was assigned to each bulk clonotype according to whether the clonotype was present at higher abundance in the sequenced CD4 repertoire or the sequenced CD8 repertoire. TCRdb reanalyzed the raw reads on its own, using fastp at Q25 for trimming and MiXCR for clone calling, and kept in-frame beta chains. Each CDR3 protein gets just one entry, which takes the most common genes and DNA from the rows behind it. The V and J calls shown here were made by TCRdb, not taken from the authors' results. This sample gives under 250,000 distinct CDR3 sequences in total; approximately 3% of them show up just once. The ten largest clones take up under 3.5% of the sample.

This clonotype came up many times. Its antigen remains unidentified. Base qualities were left out, and no much larger clone turns up one base away. Sample treatment or condition, as interpreted from the label and publication: live attenuated yellow fever vaccine strain. PBMCs were isolated from peripheral blood using a standard Ficoll-Paque protocol. Dynabeads CD4 and CD8 positive selection kits were used to isolate the CD4 and CD8 T-cell fractions. RNA was extracted with TriZol from bulk PBMCs, CD4 and CD8 fractions, and dextramer-positive and dextramer-negative fractions. CDR1 and CDR2 are drawn from the germline V gene: SGHRS, YFSETQ. The CDR3, cysteine through phenylalanine, is 12 amino acids long. Only CDR3 DNA is held: 36 bases, read in frame from base 1. V is cut by 7 bases and J by 6 bases, and the space between the germline ends is 10 bases.

The material was CD4+ T cells sorted from PBMCs, obtained 10 days after the yellow fever booster vaccination. This receptor chain uses TRBV5-1 and TRBJ2-2; a tentative D call is TRBD2 (6 bases match). This TCR was recovered from a man aged 18 to 35 who received the YFV17D yellow fever vaccine. The CDR3 region reads CASGPGAGELFF. The bases are TGCGCCAGCGGGCCGGGAGCCGGGGAGCTGTTTTTT. Beyond the CDR3, the reference TRBV5-1 and TRBJ2-2 genes provide the residues; the full variable domain reads: KAGVTQTPRYLIKTRGQQVTLSCSPISGHRSVSWYQQTPGQGLQFLFEYFSETQRNKGNFPGRFSGRQFSNSRSEMNVSTLELGDSALYLCASGPGAGELFFGEGSRLTVL.